Below, one T cell receptor beta chain is given with its context. These data originate in a study of T cell responses to AZD1222 COVID-19 vaccine. Germline CDR1 is SQVTM and CDR2 is ANQGSEA. With 4 bases clipped from V and 2 bases from J, the junction kept 5 bases outside the gene matches. The CDR3 is 14 amino acids. The table came from immunoSEQ multiplex PCR; TCRdb's copy has only in-frame clones and leaves some out. The table has 95,000 to 130,000 clones, 80% to 90% seen once. The clonotype comes from an adult in good health. Sequencing used peripheral blood, obtained on day 0 of MenACWY control vaccination. The chain recombines TRBV29-1 with TRBJ2-7, with 10 bases aligning to TRBD1. Here the CDR3 reads CSVGDRGTPYEQYF. CDR3 DNA: TGCAGCGTTGGGGACAGGGGAACCCCCTACGAGCAGTACTTC.